Listed below are T cell receptor beta chains from one sample, sequenced in a study of blood T cell repertoires in COVID-19. The assay was immunoSEQ multiplex PCR, and TCRdb's table has in-frame clones only and misses some. The sample shows about 160,000 clones, around 92% of them seen only once. Specimen: peripheral blood. Source of these receptors: a man aged 30 to 45 with COVID-19, enrolled during active disease. Both conserved end residues are part of each CDR3. The order of the fields is J gene, D gene, clone size, V gene, CDR3 DNA, CDR3 protein. A D gene is named only where the DNA matches it firmly. Clone size, where shown, is once, few, many, or a class for clones that have expanded.

TRBJ2-7	TRBD1	NA	TRBV6-5	TGTGCCAGTACCCTGGGCAGGGGGCACTACGAGCAGTACTTC	CASTLGRGHYEQYF
TRBJ1-2	NA	NA	TRBV7-3	TGTGCCAGCTCACTCCAGGGGAACTATGGCTACACCTTC	CASSLQGNYGYTF
TRBJ2-7	TRBD2	NA	TRBV10-3	TGTGCCATCAGTGTGTCGGGGAGGGCCGACGAGCAGTACTTC	CAISVSGRADEQYF
TRBJ1-1	NA	NA	TRBV5-8	TGTGCCAGCAGCTTGTGGGGAGGGGAGGGATACACTGAAGCTTTCTTT	CASSLWGGEGYTEAFF
TRBJ2-7	NA	once	TRBV15	TGTGCCACCAGCTCTAAGGACAGATCCTACGAGCAGTACTTC	CATSSKDRSYEQYF
TRBJ2-1	TRBD2	NA	TRBV2	TGTGCCATCACTAGCGGGTCTTTTAATGAGCAGTTCTTC	CAITSGSFNEQFF
TRBJ2-3	NA	NA	TRBV28	TGTGCCAGCAGTTTATCGGGACTGGGAGGGGGAGATACGCAGTATTTT	CASSLSGLGGGDTQYF
TRBJ1-1	TRBD1	once	TRBV4-3	TGCGCCAGCAGCCCACAGGGGCTCGGCACTGAAGCTTTCTTT	CASSPQGLGTEAFF
TRBJ2-2	TRBD1	NA	TRBV7-3	TGTGCCAGCAGCCCTCGACAGGGGACCGGGGAGCTGTTTTTT	CASSPRQGTGELFF
TRBJ1-2	TRBD1	once	TRBV6-5	TGTGCCAGCAGTTACCCACAGGGGCCTTTCTATGGCTACACCTTC	CASSYPQGPFYGYTF
TRBJ1-1	TRBD1	once	TRBV9	TGTGCCAGCAGCGCCGGGACAGCCAACACTGAAGCTTTCTTT	CASSAGTANTEAFF
TRBJ1-5	NA	NA	TRBV27	TGTGCCAGCAGTCACGAAGGTCCGACTGGGAATCAGCCCCAGCATTTT	CASSHEGPTGNQPQHF
TRBJ2-1	NA	NA	TRBV6-2/TRBV6-3	TGTGCCAGCAGTAGCACCCAACAGGGTAATGAGCAGTTCTTC	CASSSTQQGNEQFF
TRBJ2-5	NA	NA	TRBV10-3	TGTGCCATCAGTGACGGAGGGAAATGGACCCAGTACTTC	CAISDGGKWTQYF
TRBJ1-1	TRBD1	NA	TRBV6-1	TGTGCCAGCAGTGAGGGACAGCTCCACACTGAAGCTTTCTTT	CASSEGQLHTEAFF
TRBJ2-5	TRBD1	NA	TRBV18	TGTGCCAGCTCACGAGGGACAGGGCGACAAGAGACCCAGTACTTC	CASSRGTGRQETQYF
TRBJ1-2	NA	once	TRBV7-8	TGTGCCAGCAGCTTAGTCGGGTTTTTAGAATCTGGCTACACCTTC	CASSLVGFLESGYTF
TRBJ1-1	TRBD1	NA	TRBV6-2/TRBV6-3	TGTGCCAGCATCCCGACAGGGAAGAACACTGAAGCTTTCTTT	CASIPTGKNTEAFF
TRBJ1-6	NA	NA	TRBV27	TGTGCCAGCAGTTTTCGGGGGGCCGAGCATTATAATTCACCCCTCCACTTT	CASSFRGAEHYNSPLHF
TRBJ1-6	TRBD1	NA	TRBV5-1	TGCGCCAGCAGCGCCCCGGAGGGGGCGTCAGGTTCACCCCTCCACTTT	CASSAPEGASGSPLHF
TRBJ1-1	TRBD1	NA	TRBV5-6	TGTGCCAGCAGCTTTGAGACAGGGGGCTCGGCTGAAGCTTTCTTT	CASSFETGGSAEAFF